One and the same sample provided the 22 T cell receptor beta chains below, sequenced in a study of shared clonotypes between healthy human individuals. Using immunoSEQ multiplex PCR, the repertoire was profiled, and TCRdb retains in-frame clones only, with some absent. The sample carries about 990,000 clones, about 80% recorded once. What was sequenced was memory CD4+ T cells from PBMCs. The subset here: CD45RA-negative fraction. The receptors were sampled from a man aged 18 to 29 in good health. Some clones in this sample may be carry-over from other donors' samples.

This chain connects TRBV11-2 to TRBJ2-7; D remains unclear. Germline lookup yields CDR1 SGHAT and CDR2 FQNNGV. The CDR3 covers 13 residues. V was clipped by 3 bases and J by 2 bases, with 8 bases between them. CDR3 bases: TGTGCCAGCAGCTTCGGGCTGGCCTACGAGCAGTACTTC. It yields the protein CASSFGLAYEQYF.

The chain joins TRBV30 to TRBJ1-1, with TRBD1 as a possible D gene (5 bases). V shed 3 bases and J shed 8 bases, with 10 bases lying between them. Germline-derived CDR1 and CDR2 are GTSNPN and SVGIG (reference sequence). This CDR3 is 11 amino acids long. The CDR3 is CAWRGGREAFF. The CDR3 coding sequence is TGTGCCTGGAGGGGGGGGAGGGAAGCTTTCTTT.

The V gene is TRBV7-2, the J gene TRBJ2-3; 10 bases agree with TRBD2. J gave up 4 bases and V 5 bases, and 9 bases lay outside the gene matches. The CDR3 runs to 16 residues. CDR1 is SGHTA and CDR2 is FQGNSA in the germline V gene. The CDR3: CASSRLAGVAADTQYF. In nucleotides, the CDR3 is TGTGCCAGCAGCCGGCTAGCGGGAGTGGCTGCAGATACGCAGTATTTT.

Regarding this clone: The same CDR3 can be traced to other DNA sequences in this sample. The chain combines TRBV28 with TRBJ1-2; 11 bases fit TRBD1. The CDR3 has 14 residues. CDR1 MDHEN and CDR2 SYDVKM come from the germline V gene. V lost 6 bases, J lost 8 bases, and 8 bases stayed unmatched. The CDR3: CASSPGQGAGGYTF. DNA of the CDR3: TGTGCCAGCAGCCCAGGACAGGGGGCAGGGGGCTACACCTTC.

This clone was seen at least ten times. The chain carries TRBV28 and TRBJ1-2, with D possibly being TRBD1 (5 bases). Germline-derived CDR1 and CDR2 are MDHEN and SYDVKM. V dropped 0 bases and J dropped 0 bases, with 17 bases sitting between them. The CDR3 has 18 amino acids. The chain's CDR3 is CASSLWGRRGATNYGYTF. In DNA form, the CDR3 reads TGTGCCAGCAGTTTATGGGGGAGACGGGGCGCGACTAACTATGGCTACACCTTC.

DNA of the CDR3: TGCGCCAGCAGCTTGGGACAGGGGAAGATTGGCAATCAGCCCCAGCATTTT. Amino acids: CASSLGQGKIGNQPQHF. This chain uses TRBV5-1 with TRBJ1-5; TRBD1 agrees at 8 bases. V shed 0 bases and J 2 bases; nucleotides not matched to a gene: 7. The CDR3 spans 17 residues. Germline loops: CDR1 SGHRS, CDR2 YFSETQ. Together with reference TRBV5-1 and TRBJ1-5, the CDR3 gives the full variable domain: KAGVTQTPRYLIKTRGQQVTLSCSPISGHRSVSWYQQTPGQGLQFLFEYFSETQRNKGNFPGRFSGRQFSNSRSEMNVSTLELGDSALYLCASSLGQGKIGNQPQHFGDGTRLSIL.

The chain links TRBV30 to TRBJ2-1, with TRBD2 matching over 12 bases. This CDR3 has 20 amino acids. V gave up 0 bases and J gave up 1 base; unmatched junction bases: 13. Germline CDR1 and CDR2: GTSNPN and SVGIG (reference sequence). CDR3 in amino acids: CAWSVFGRLAGERSYNEQFF. The CDR3, as DNA: TGTGCCTGGAGTGTCTTCGGAAGACTAGCGGGAGAGAGGTCCTACAATGAGCAGTTCTTC.

The rearrangement links TRBV5-4 to TRBJ2-2; possibly TRBD1 or TRBD2 for D (5 bases each). V lost 4 bases, J lost 5 bases, and 18 bases lay in between. The CDR3 consists of 16 residues. CDR1 is SGHNT and CDR2 is YYREEE in the germline V gene (reference sequence). The CDR3 reads CASSHPGRKSTGELFF. The CDR3 DNA is TGTGCCAGCAGCCATCCGGGACGGAAGAGTACCGGGGAGCTGTTTTTT.

The CDR3 protein is CATSRRPNTGELFF. In DNA form, the CDR3 reads TGTGCCACCAGCCGGCGACCCAACACCGGGGAGCTGTTTTTT. The chain links TRBV15 to TRBJ2-2; no firm D call. The V gene's germline CDR1 is LNHNV and CDR2 YYDKDF (reference sequence). CDR3 length: 14 residues. V was trimmed by 5 bases and J by 2 bases, leaving 9 bases between them.

This clone was detected only once. The chain combines TRBV11-2 with TRBJ2-5, with a weak D call TRBD1 (6 bases). This CDR3 has 16 residues. Germline V gene lookup returns CDR1 SGHAT and CDR2 FQNNGV. Trimming shortened V by 5 bases and J by 5 bases, and 21 bases separated the two germline ends. The CDR3 DNA sequence: TGTGCCAGCAGCGTAGGAGCCCAGGGGTTCTGGGAGACCCAGTACTTC. Protein sequence: CASSVGAQGFWETQYF.

Only one count was recorded for this clone. The chain recombines TRBV28 with TRBJ1-4; a possible D gene is TRBD1 (6 bases). This CDR3 is 13 amino acids long. V gave up 6 bases and J gave up 7 bases, with 12 bases separating them. From germline, CDR1 is MDHEN and CDR2 SYDVKM. This CDR3 reads CASRRQVVEKLFF. In DNA, the CDR3 is TGTGCCAGCAGGCGACAGGTAGTTGAAAAACTGTTTTTT.

J is TRBJ2-7 and V is TRBV25-1; D gene unclear. V lost 2 bases and J 2 bases, leaving 13 bases between the germline ends. This CDR3 has 15 residues. The germline V gene encodes CDR1 MGHDK and CDR2 SYGVNS. CDR3 sequence reads: CASSEGVTQTYEQYF. CDR3 in DNA: TGTGCCAGCAGTGAAGGAGTGACACAGACCTACGAGCAGTACTTC.

V and J are TRBV19 and TRBJ2-7, with a possible D match to TRBD1 (6 bases). Trimming took off 4 bases at V and 2 bases at J, with 12 bases between the two ends. Germline V gene data show CDR1 as LNHDA and CDR2 as SQIVND (reference sequence). The CDR3 covers 14 residues. DNA of the CDR3: TGTGCCAGTAGTACCCGGACAGCTCCCTACGAGCAGTACTTC. It yields the protein CASSTRTAPYEQYF.

The chain uses TRBV19 and TRBJ1-6; D ambiguous. Trimming removed 3 bases from V and 14 bases from J, with 5 bases in between. This CDR3 region has 10 residues. CDR1 LNHDA and CDR2 SQIVND come from the germline V gene (reference sequence). The CDR3 here is CASSILTLHF. The CDR3 DNA reads as TGTGCCAGTAGTATCCTAACCCTCCACTTT. The variable domain in full, with the rest retrieved from reference TRBV19 and TRBJ1-6, is DGGITQSPKYLFRKEGQNVTLSCEQNLNHDAMYWYRQDPGQGLRLIYYSQIVNDFQKGDIAEGYSVSREKKESFPLTVTSAQKNPTAFYLCASSILTLHFGNGTRLTVT.

This clone was seen more than once but under ten times. This rearrangement joins TRBV5-4 to TRBJ1-1; D not resolved. Trimming removed 3 bases at V and 0 bases at J, with 12 bases between. The germline CDR1 and CDR2 sequences are SGHNT and YYREEE (reference sequence). This CDR3 is built from 15 residues. The CDR3 is CASSWRGRLNTEAFF. In nucleotides, the CDR3 is TGTGCCAGCAGCTGGAGAGGGAGACTGAACACTGAAGCTTTCTTT.

J is TRBJ2-5 and V is TRBV5-1; 7 nucleotides align to TRBD2. CDR3 size: 14 residues. The J segment lost 5 bases and the V segment lost 8 bases, leaving 12 bases of the junction unmatched. Germline assignment: CDR1 SGHRS and CDR2 YFSETQ. The CDR3 DNA is TGCGCCAGTCGACGCGGGAGCTCGGAGGAGACCCAGTACTTC. Its translation is CASRRGSSEETQYF. Variable domain in full (rest from reference TRBV5-1 and TRBJ2-5): KAGVTQTPRYLIKTRGQQVTLSCSPISGHRSVSWYQQTPGQGLQFLFEYFSETQRNKGNFPGRFSGRQFSNSRSEMNVSTLELGDSALYLCASRRGSSEETQYFGPGTRLLVL.

The V gene is TRBV5-1, the J gene TRBJ2-2; unclear D gene. The CDR3 consists of 13 residues. The V end was cut by 2 bases, the J end by 6 bases, with 8 bases between. Germline V gene sequence: CDR1 SGHRS, CDR2 YFSETQ. As DNA, the CDR3 is TGCGCCAGCAGCTTAGCGTCACCCGGGGAGCTGTTTTTT. The encoded protein is CASSLASPGELFF.

V and J are TRBV11-3 and TRBJ2-1, with 7 bases that match TRBD2. The germline V gene encodes CDR1 SGHNT and CDR2 YENEEA. V was clipped by 3 bases and J by 2 bases; unmatched bases: 4. The CDR3 has 15 amino acids. The CDR3 protein is CASSLGGSTYNEQFF. CDR3 bases: TGTGCCAGCAGCTTGGGCGGGAGCACCTACAATGAGCAGTTCTTC.

J is TRBJ1-2 and V is TRBV7-2; TRBD1 agrees at 9 bases. The CDR3 loop spans 16 amino acids. The germline CDR1 and CDR2 sequences are SGHTA and FQGNSA. V was pared by 4 bases and J by 3 bases, with 9 bases of the junction left unmatched. CDR3 amino acids: CASSWGGQGPDYGYTF. CDR3 bases: TGTGCCAGCAGCTGGGGGGGACAGGGCCCCGACTATGGCTACACCTTC.

The rearrangement links TRBV5-4 to TRBJ2-5; 9 nucleotides agree with TRBD2. Looked up from germline, CDR1 is SGHNT and CDR2 is YYREEE (reference sequence). This CDR3 is built from 19 residues. Germline trimming cut 4 bases from V and 5 bases from J; bases unmatched to any gene: 21. The CDR3: CASSLRSGSLNWGGETQYF. CDR3 coding DNA: TGTGCCAGCAGCCTGCGTAGCGGGAGTCTCAACTGGGGTGGGGAGACCCAGTACTTC.

This clone came up once. CDR3 region: CASSLTGRADYGYTF. Here the CDR3 DNA reads TGTGCCAGCAGCCTAACAGGACGGGCCGACTATGGCTACACCTTC. V and J are TRBV28 and TRBJ1-2, with TRBD1 as a possible D gene (5 bases). The germline CDR1 and CDR2 sequences are MDHEN and SYDVKM. The CDR3 spans 15 residues. The germline V and J ends were trimmed by 6 bases and 3 bases, with 17 bases remaining between them.

The chain carries TRBV5-1 and TRBJ1-1, with TRBD1 matching over 9 bases. After removal of 4 bases from V and 5 bases from J, the junction contained 9 bases not matched to a gene. This CDR3 has 15 amino acids. The germline V gene has CDR1 SGHRS and CDR2 YFSETQ. CDR3 coding DNA: TGCGCCAGCAGCGGGACAACAGGGGGCGGTACTGAAGCTTTCTTT. Its protein is CASSGTTGGGTEAFF.